The 20 T cell receptor beta chains below were found in one sample sequenced in a study of control samples from healthy donors and cancer patients. Here immunoSEQ multiplex PCR was the method, and the copy in TCRdb shows in-frame clones only, minus some. The table shows more than 100,000 clones, with roughly 88% occurring only once. Source material: blood. The receptor set was obtained from a man aged 35 to 55 in good health.

V gene TRBV30 combines with J gene TRBJ1-5; 7 bases agree with TRBD1. In germline, CDR1 is GTSNPN, CDR2 SVGIG (reference sequence). The CDR3 runs to 13 residues. V lost 2 bases to trimming and J lost 6 bases; unmatched junction nucleotides: 4. DNA of the CDR3: TGTGCCTGGAGTCTTCAGGGGGGTCAGCCCCAGCATTTT. It encodes CAWSLQGGQPQHF.

The chain couples TRBV5-1 to TRBJ2-5, with D possibly matching TRBD1 (6 bases). The CDR3 runs to 14 residues. Germline loops: CDR1 SGHRS, CDR2 YFSETQ. Trimming stripped 2 bases from V and 4 bases from J, with 12 bases between. Written as DNA, the CDR3 is TGCGCCAGCAGCTTAACAACAGGGTTAGAGACCCAGTACTTC. Protein: CASSLTTGLETQYF.

The V and J genes are TRBV27 and TRBJ2-1; 9 bases agree with TRBD2. Germline CDR1 and CDR2: MNHEY and SMNVEV (reference sequence). CDR3 length: 15 amino acids. The J segment lost 3 bases and the V segment lost 6 bases, leaving 6 bases of the junction unmatched. This CDR3 is CASSLAGASYNEQFF. In DNA, the CDR3 is TGTGCCAGCAGCTTAGCGGGGGCGAGCTACAATGAGCAGTTCTTC.

This sequence joins TRBV30 and TRBJ1-1; possibly TRBD1 for D (6 bases). The V end was cut by 3 bases, the J end by 4 bases, with 12 bases between. The length of the CDR3 is 13 residues. Germline-derived CDR1 and CDR2 are GTSNPN and SVGIG (reference sequence). Here the CDR3 DNA reads TGTGCCTGGAGCGGACAGACGATCACTGAAGCTTTCTTT. This sequence encodes CAWSGQTITEAFF.

This chain connects TRBV6-2 or TRBV6-3 to TRBJ1-1; D gene unclear. The CDR3 has 11 amino acids. V lost 4 bases and J 6 bases, leaving 6 bases between the germline ends. CDR1 and CDR2 from the germline V gene are MNHEY and SVGEGT. The CDR3 sequence is CASSFRAEAFF. CDR3 bases: TGTGCCAGCAGTTTCCGGGCTGAAGCTTTCTTT.

The chain has TRBV3-1 (or the pseudogene TRBV3-2) and TRBJ1-2; maybe TRBD1 (6 bases). Trimming pared 1 base from V and 6 bases from J, leaving 15 bases between. This CDR3 is 15 amino acids long. CDR1 is LGHDT, CDR2 YNNKEL, per germline (reference sequence). Written as DNA, the CDR3 is TGTGCCAGCAGCCAAGTGAGCAGGGGCGTCGATGGCTACACCTTC. Its protein product is CASSQVSRGVDGYTF.

The chain is built from TRBV24-1 and TRBJ1-5; 7 bases align to TRBD1. The CDR3 is 16 amino acids. Germline V CDR1 and CDR2: KGHDR, SFDVKD. Germline trimming cut 4 bases from V and 3 bases from J; bases unmatched to any gene: 8. The CDR3 loop is CATSDSRQGNNQPQHF. The CDR3 DNA sequence: TGTGCCACCAGTGACTCTAGACAGGGCAACAATCAGCCCCAGCATTTT.

The chain couples TRBV20-1 to TRBJ1-2, with D unresolved. This CDR3 is built from 11 residues. Trimming cost V 4 bases and J 8 bases, with 11 bases left between them. Germline assignment: CDR1 DFQATT and CDR2 SNEGSKA (reference sequence). In DNA form, the CDR3 reads TGCAGTGCTAAAGAATCTATCGGCTACACCTTC. Its translation: CSAKESIGYTF.

The V gene is TRBV6-2 or TRBV6-3, the J gene TRBJ1-5; no clear D gene. Trimming left V 1 base short and J 1 base short, with 14 bases between. From germline, CDR1 is MNHEY and CDR2 SVGEGT. The CDR3 extends over 17 amino acids. CDR3 coding DNA: TGTGCCAGCAGTTACTGGACGGACTGGAGAAGCAATCAGCCCCAGCATTTT. Protein product: CASSYWTDWRSNQPQHF.

CDR3 nucleotide sequence: TGTGCCAGCAGCAGGACAGGGCTTAATGAAAAACTGTTTTTT. Translated: CASSRTGLNEKLFF. The chain combines TRBV7-9 with TRBJ1-4, with 8 bases aligning to TRBD1. Germline CDR1 SEHNR, CDR2 FQNEAQ (reference sequence). The CDR3 is 14 residues long. After removal of 5 bases from V and 4 bases from J, the junction contained 3 bases not matched to a gene.

The chain employs TRBV18 and TRBJ1-3; 9 bases line up with TRBD1. The V and J ends lost 3 bases and 0 bases, in that order; junction bases with no gene match: 9. Germline CDR1 reads KGHSH; CDR2 reads LQKENI. The CDR3 consists of 18 residues. The CDR3 sequence is CASSPLQGAGPSGNTIYF. The CDR3, as DNA: TGTGCCAGCTCACCGTTACAGGGGGCCGGACCCTCTGGAAACACCATATATTTT.

The chain couples TRBV7-6 to TRBJ2-3, with D hard to call. Germline-derived CDR1 and CDR2 are SGHVS and FNYEAQ. The CDR3 has 13 amino acids. Trimming removed 2 bases from V and 3 bases from J, with 6 bases in between. The CDR3 reads CASSLRRTDTQYF. CDR3 sequence (DNA): TGTGCCAGCAGCTTACGGCGTACAGATACGCAGTATTTT.

V is TRBV11-3 and J is TRBJ1-1; D is ambiguous. Germline-derived CDR1 and CDR2 are SGHNT and YENEEA. The V end was cut by 4 bases, the J end by 0 bases, with 12 bases between. There are 15 residues in the CDR3. The CDR3 DNA reads TGTGCCAGCAGCTCCCAAACTGGTTTGAACACTGAAGCTTTCTTT. Translated, it gives CASSSQTGLNTEAFF.

This chain uses TRBV6-5 with TRBJ1-5; 11 bases are shared with TRBD1. CDR1 is MNHEY and CDR2 is SVGAGI in the germline V gene. The CDR3 covers 14 residues. V lost 7 bases and J lost 6; bases outside the gene matches: 5. The DNA for the CDR3 is TGTGCCAGCAATACGGACAGGGGGCGTCAGCCCCAGCATTTT. Translating gives CASNTDRGRQPQHF.

V is TRBV6-1 and J is TRBJ2-7, with D unresolved. This CDR3 region has 13 residues. Trimming cost V 2 bases and J 5 bases, with 10 bases left between them. Looked up from germline, CDR1 is MNHNS and CDR2 is SASEGT. CDR3 nucleotides: TGTGCCAGCAGTGAAAGAAGGCTAGACGAGCAGTACTTC. It encodes CASSERRLDEQYF.

The chain carries TRBV19 and TRBJ1-2; possibly TRBD1 for D (5 bases). Germline V lookup: CDR1 LNHDA, CDR2 SQIVND (reference sequence). This CDR3 has 14 amino acids. Trimming removed 7 bases at V and 5 bases at J, with 17 bases between. CDR3 sequence reads: CASTSGRGEYGYTF. The CDR3 DNA follows: TGTGCCAGTACTTCAGGGCGAGGAGAATATGGCTACACCTTC.

CDR3 amino acids: CAWSETLDSLAGYTF. The CDR3 nucleotides are TGTGCCTGGAGTGAAACCCTGGACAGCTTGGCTGGCTACACCTTC. The V call is TRBV30, the J call TRBJ1-2, with D possibly being TRBD1 (6 bases). Germline CDR1 reads GTSNPN; CDR2 reads SVGIG (reference sequence). Trimming pared 1 base from V and 7 bases from J, leaving 19 bases between. CDR3 length equals 15 residues.

The rearrangement links TRBV27 to TRBJ1-6; 7 positions match TRBD1. Germline CDR1 is MNHEY and CDR2 is SMNVEV (reference sequence). This CDR3 is 16 amino acids long. Trimming at V came to 3 bases and at J to 0 bases, leaving 2 bases not matched to a gene. For the CDR3, the DNA is TGTGCCAGCAGTTTGTGGACAGGCTCCTATAATTCACCCCTCCACTTT. Its translation: CASSLWTGSYNSPLHF.

The chain links TRBV11-3 to TRBJ2-7; D is unclear. The germline V and J ends were trimmed by 4 bases and 0 bases, with 7 bases remaining between them. The CDR3 length is 13 residues. Germline values: CDR1 SGHNT, CDR2 YENEEA. CDR3 DNA: TGTGCCAGCAGCTCCGGTACCTCCTACGAGCAGTACTTC. The encoded protein is CASSSGTSYEQYF.

This chain links TRBV10-3 with TRBJ2-1; 9 bases fit TRBD2. The CDR3 loop spans 14 amino acids. Germline V lookup: CDR1 ENHRY, CDR2 SYGVKD. Losses at the gene ends were 4 bases for V and 7 bases for J; bases not matched to a gene: 5. Here the CDR3 DNA reads TGTGCCATCAGTGCGCGGGGGGGCAGGAATGAGCAGTTCTTC. The encoded protein is CAISARGGRNEQFF.